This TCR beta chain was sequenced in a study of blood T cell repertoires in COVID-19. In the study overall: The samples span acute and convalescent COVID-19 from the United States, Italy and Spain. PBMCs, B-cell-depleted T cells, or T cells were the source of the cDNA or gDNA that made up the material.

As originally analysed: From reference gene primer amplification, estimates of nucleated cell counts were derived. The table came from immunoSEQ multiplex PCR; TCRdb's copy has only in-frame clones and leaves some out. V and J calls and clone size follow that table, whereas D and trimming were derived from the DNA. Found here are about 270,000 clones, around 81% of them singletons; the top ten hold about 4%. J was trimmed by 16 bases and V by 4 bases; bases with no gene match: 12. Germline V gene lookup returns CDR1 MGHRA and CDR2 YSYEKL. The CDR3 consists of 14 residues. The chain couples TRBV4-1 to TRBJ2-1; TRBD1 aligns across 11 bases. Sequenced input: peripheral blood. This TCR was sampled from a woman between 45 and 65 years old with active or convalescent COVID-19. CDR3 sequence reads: CASSLVPGQGVDFF. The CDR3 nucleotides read TGCGCCAGCAGCCTTGTCCCGGGACAGGGGGTTGATTTCTTC.